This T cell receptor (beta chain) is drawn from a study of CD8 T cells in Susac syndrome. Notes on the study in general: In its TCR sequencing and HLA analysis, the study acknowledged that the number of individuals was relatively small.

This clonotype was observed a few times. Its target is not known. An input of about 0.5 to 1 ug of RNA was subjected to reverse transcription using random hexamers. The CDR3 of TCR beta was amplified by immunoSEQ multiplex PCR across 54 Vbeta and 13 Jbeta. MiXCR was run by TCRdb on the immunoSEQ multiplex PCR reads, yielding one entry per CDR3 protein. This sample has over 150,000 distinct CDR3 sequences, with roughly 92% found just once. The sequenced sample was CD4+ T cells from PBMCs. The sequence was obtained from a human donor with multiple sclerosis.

This CDR3 is CASSIGIRDEQFF. CDR3 DNA: TGTGCCAGTAGTATCGGGATTAGGGATGAGCAGTTCTTC. The gene calls are TRBV19 and TRBJ2-1, with D perhaps TRBD2 (5 bases). CDR1 LNHDA and CDR2 SQIVND come from the germline V gene (reference sequence). V shed 3 bases and J shed 8 bases, with 11 bases lying between them. This CDR3 region has 13 residues.